This T cell receptor (beta chain) was profiled in a study of blood T cell repertoires in COVID-19. Sequenced by immunoSEQ multiplex PCR; TCRdb stores in-frame clones only, minus some. The sample records under 300,000 clones, roughly 87% being singletons. The CDR3 runs to 15 residues. Germline V gene sequence: CDR1 SGHTA, CDR2 FQGNSA. V dropped 1 base and J dropped 5 bases, with 14 bases sitting between them. This clone came up once. This clonotype originated in a woman aged 40 to 49 who had recovered from COVID-19. Sequences were obtained from peripheral blood. The V and J genes are TRBV7-2 and TRBJ1-2; tentative D call: TRBD1 (5 bases). CDR3 amino acids: CASSLDLRGSYGYTF. In DNA form, the CDR3 reads TGTGCCAGCAGCTTAGACCTGCGGGGGAGTTATGGCTACACCTTC.